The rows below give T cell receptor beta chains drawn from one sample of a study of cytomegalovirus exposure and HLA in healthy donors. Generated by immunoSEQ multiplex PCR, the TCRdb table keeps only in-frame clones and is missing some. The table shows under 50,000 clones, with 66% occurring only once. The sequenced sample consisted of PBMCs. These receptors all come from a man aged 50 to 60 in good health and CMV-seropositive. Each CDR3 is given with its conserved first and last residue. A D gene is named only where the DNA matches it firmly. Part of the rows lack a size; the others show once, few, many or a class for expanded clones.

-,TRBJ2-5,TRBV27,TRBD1,CASSSSWTGETQYF,TGTGCCAGCAGTTCTTCCTGGACAGGGGAGACCCAGTACTTC
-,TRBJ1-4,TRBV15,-,CATSRGRGNEKLFF,TGTGCCACCAGCAGAGGCAGAGGGAATGAAAAGCTGTTTTTT
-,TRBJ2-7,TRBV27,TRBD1,CASSLRGLRGGDSYEQYF,TGTGCCAGCAGTTTACGGGGTTTACGAGGGGGCGACTCCTACGAGCAGTACTTC
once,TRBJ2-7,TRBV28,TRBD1,CASSPGTGGYEQYF,TGTGCCAGCAGCCCCGGGACAGGGGGCTACGAGCAGTACTTC
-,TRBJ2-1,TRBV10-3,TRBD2,CAISESKGGGDNEQFF,TGTGCCATCAGTGAGTCGAAGGGCGGGGGGGACAATGAGCAGTTCTTC
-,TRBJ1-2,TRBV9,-,CASSVGGTTNYGYTF,TGTGCCAGCAGCGTAGGAGGTACTACTAACTATGGCTACACCTTC
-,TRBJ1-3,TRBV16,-,CASSRRAGEGNTIYF,TGTGCCAGCAGCCGTCGGGCGGGAGAAGGAAACACCATATATTTT
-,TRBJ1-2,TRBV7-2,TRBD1,CASSLGQGYGYTF,TGTGCCAGCAGCTTAGGACAGGGTTATGGCTACACCTTC
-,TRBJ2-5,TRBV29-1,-,CSVVRGGSETQYF,TGCAGCGTTGTAAGGGGGGGGTCGGAGACCCAGTACTTC
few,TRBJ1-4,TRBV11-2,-,CASSRTVTTTNEKLFF,TGTGCCAGCAGCCGGACAGTCACCACAACTAATGAAAAACTGTTTTTT
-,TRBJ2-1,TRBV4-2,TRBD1,CASSQGSGTGGYNEQFF,TGTGCCAGCAGCCAAGGATCCGGGACAGGGGGCTACAATGAGCAGTTCTTC
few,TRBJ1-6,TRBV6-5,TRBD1,CASSTRDSGNHF,TGTGCCAGCAGTACCCGGGACAGTGGGAACCACTTT
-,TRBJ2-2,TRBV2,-,CASSRLATPGELFF,TGTGCCAGCAGTCGCTTAGCAACCCCCGGGGAGCTGTTTTTT
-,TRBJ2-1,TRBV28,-,CASSAMGAGSYNEQFF,TGTGCCAGCAGCGCCATGGGCGCAGGGTCCTACAATGAGCAGTTCTTC
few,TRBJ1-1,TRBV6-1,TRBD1,CASSETSIRDRKAFF,TGTGCCAGCAGTGAAACTTCTATACGGGACAGGAAAGCTTTCTTT
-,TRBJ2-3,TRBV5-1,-,CASSIQEGDTQYF,TGCGCCAGCAGCATACAGGAAGGTGATACGCAGTATTTT
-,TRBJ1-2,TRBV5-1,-,CASSLETATGYGYTF,TGCGCCAGCAGCTTGGAGACGGCTACGGGCTATGGCTACACCTTC
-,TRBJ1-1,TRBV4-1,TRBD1,CASSTDRTEAFF,TGCGCCAGCAGCACGGACAGGACTGAAGCTTTCTTT
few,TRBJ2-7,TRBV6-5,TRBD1,CASSWDRGRSSYEQYF,TGTGCCAGCAGTTGGGACAGGGGGAGGAGCTCCTACGAGCAGTACTTC
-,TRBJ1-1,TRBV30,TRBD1,CAWTKGQANTEAFF,TGTGCCTGGACTAAGGGACAGGCAAACACTGAAGCTTTCTTT
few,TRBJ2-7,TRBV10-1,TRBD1,CASSRDRGRVYEQYF,TGCGCCAGCTCCCGGGACAGGGGGCGCGTATACGAGCAGTACTTC
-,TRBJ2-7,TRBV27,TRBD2,CASKGLGAGVYEQYF,TGTGCCAGCAAGGGGCTCGGAGCGGGAGTCTACGAGCAGTACTTC
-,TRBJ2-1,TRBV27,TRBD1,CASSLSTGGVEQFF,TGTGCCAGCAGTTTATCGACAGGGGGCGTTGAGCAGTTCTTC
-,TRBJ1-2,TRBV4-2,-,CASSQVQRDTYGYTF,TGTGCCAGCAGCCAAGTTCAACGGGACACCTATGGCTACACCTTC
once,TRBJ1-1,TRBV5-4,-,CASSLGAGGRNTEAFF,TGTGCCAGCAGCTTGGGGGCGGGAGGGAGGAACACTGAAGCTTTCTTT
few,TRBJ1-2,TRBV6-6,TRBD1,CASSYYTGEAGYTF,TGTGCCAGCAGTTACTACACAGGGGAAGCTGGCTACACCTTC
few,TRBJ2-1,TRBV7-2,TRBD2,CASSLVSGGLFREQFF,TGTGCCAGCAGCTTAGTTTCGGGGGGGCTTTTTCGAGAGCAGTTCTTC
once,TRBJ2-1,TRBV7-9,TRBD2,CASSFGGAGNEQFF,TGTGCCAGCAGCTTCGGGGGGGCTGGCAATGAGCAGTTCTTC
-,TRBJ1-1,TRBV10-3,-,CAIMLTGFGTEAFF,TGTGCCATCATGTTAACAGGGTTTGGCACTGAAGCTTTCTTT
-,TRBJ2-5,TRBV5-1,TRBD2,CASSSYSGGAVETQYF,TGCGCCAGCAGCTCCTATAGCGGGGGGGCGGTAGAGACCCAGTACTTC
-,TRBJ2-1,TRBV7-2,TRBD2,CASSLIRGGYNEQFF,TGTGCCAGCAGCTTGATTCGGGGGGGGTACAATGAGCAGTTCTTC
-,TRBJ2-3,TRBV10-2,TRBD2,CASRVGLSGGPDTQYF,TGCGCCAGCAGGGTGGGACTAAGCGGGGGGCCAGATACGCAGTATTTT
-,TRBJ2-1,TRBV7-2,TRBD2,CASSLTTSGGAYEQFF,TGTGCCAGCAGCTTGACTACTAGCGGGGGGGCCTATGAGCAGTTCTTC
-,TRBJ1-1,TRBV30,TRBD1,CAWNPGQGASEAFF,TGTGCCTGGAACCCGGGACAGGGGGCATCTGAAGCTTTCTTT
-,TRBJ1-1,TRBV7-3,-,CASSLYGDTEAFF,TGTGCCAGCAGCTTATACGGGGACACTGAAGCTTTCTTT
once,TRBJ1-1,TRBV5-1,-,CASTPETGNTEAFF,TGCGCCAGCACCCCCGAGACAGGAAACACTGAAGCTTTCTTT
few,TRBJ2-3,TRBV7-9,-,CASRTTSTDTQYF,TGTGCCAGCAGGACAACTAGCACAGATACGCAGTATTTT
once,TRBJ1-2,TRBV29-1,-,CSIRVDYGYTF,TGCAGTATCAGGGTTGACTATGGCTACACCTTC
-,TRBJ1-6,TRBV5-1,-,CASKLEFGNSPLHF,TGCGCCAGCAAATTGGAGTTTGGCAATTCACCCCTCCACTTT
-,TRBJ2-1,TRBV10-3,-,CAINWGDSYNEQFF,TGTGCCATCAATTGGGGGGACTCCTACAATGAGCAGTTCTTC
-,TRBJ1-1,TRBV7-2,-,CASSLASRAEAFF,TGTGCCAGCAGCTTAGCTTCGCGGGCTGAAGCTTTCTTT
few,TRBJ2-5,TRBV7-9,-,CASSLGTGETQYF,TGTGCCAGCAGCTTAGGTACGGGAGAGACCCAGTACTTC
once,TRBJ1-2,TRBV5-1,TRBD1,CASSETGGGGYTF,TGCGCCAGCAGCGAGACAGGGGGCGGTGGCTACACCTTC
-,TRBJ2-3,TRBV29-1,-,CSKQSGDTQYF,TGCAGCAAGCAATCCGGAGATACGCAGTATTTT
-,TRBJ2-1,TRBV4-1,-,CASSLQRDEQFF,TGCGCCAGCAGCCTTCAGAGGGATGAGCAGTTCTTC
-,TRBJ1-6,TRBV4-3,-,CASSQLENSPLHF,TGCGCCAGCAGCCAACTGGAGAATTCACCCCTCCACTTT
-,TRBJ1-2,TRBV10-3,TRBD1,CAISNRGEGYGYTF,TGTGCCATCAGTAACAGGGGCGAAGGTTATGGCTACACCTTC
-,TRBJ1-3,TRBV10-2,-,CASQGNSGNTIYF,TGCGCCAGCCAGGGGAATTCTGGAAACACCATATATTTT
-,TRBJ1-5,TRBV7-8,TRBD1,CASSVGTGGNQPQHF,TGTGCCAGCAGCGTCGGGACAGGGGGCAATCAGCCCCAGCATTTT
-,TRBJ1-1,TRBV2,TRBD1,CASRAQGALNTEAFF,TGTGCCAGCAGGGCACAGGGGGCGTTGAACACTGAAGCTTTCTTT